This passage covers 10 T cell receptor beta chains from one sample sequenced in a study of radiotherapy plus CTLA-4 blockade in lung cancer. Clones were read by immunoSEQ multiplex PCR, and TCRdb kept only the in-frame ones, dropping some. The table records around 38,000 clones, 65% to 90% of them present only once. Sequenced here: peripheral blood, sampled from a patient treated with radiotherapy plus ipilimumab. The receptors were sampled from a human donor with non-small cell lung cancer whose response to radiotherapy plus ipilimumab could not be evaluated.

The V and J genes are TRBV6-5 and TRBJ2-7; D is uncertain. V lost 0 bases and J 2 bases, leaving 5 bases between the germline ends. Germline CDR1 reads MNHEY; CDR2 reads SVGAGI. This CDR3 is built from 13 residues. DNA for the CDR3: TGTGCCAGCAGTTACTCGCGAACCTACGAGCAGTACTTC. Translation: CASSYSRTYEQYF.

The rearrangement links TRBV9 to TRBJ2-1; D is unresolved. V dropped 6 bases and J dropped 2 bases, with 12 bases sitting between them. The V gene's germline CDR1 is SGDLS and CDR2 YYNGEE. The CDR3 has 14 amino acids. The CDR3 DNA reads as TGTGCCAGCACGTCAGGCCGTACCTACAATGAGCAGTTCTTC. Its translation is CASTSGRTYNEQFF. The full variable domain, its missing parts supplied by reference TRBV9 and TRBJ2-1, is DSGVTQTPKHLITATGQRVTLRCSPRSGDLSVYWYQQSLDQGLQFLIQYYNGEERAKGNILERFSAQQFPDLHSELNLSSLELGDSALYFCASTSGRTYNEQFFGPGTRLTVL.

This clone was observed a few times. The chain employs TRBV4-3 and TRBJ1-2; D may be TRBD1 (6 bases). The CDR3 has 15 amino acids. Trimming cost V 0 bases and J 2 bases, with 10 bases left between them. Per the germline V gene, CDR1 is LGHNA and CDR2 is YSLEER. CDR3 in amino acids: CASSQESGGNYGYTF. The CDR3 nucleotides are TGCGCCAGCAGCCAAGAGTCGGGGGGCAACTATGGCTACACCTTC.

This clone appeared a few times. Sequence at one end of the junction differs from germline and may be a read error. This rearrangement joins TRBV5-8 to TRBJ1-6, with 7 bases identical to TRBD1. CDR3 length equals 13 residues. From germline, CDR1 is SGHTS and CDR2 YDEGEE. CDR3 coding DNA: TGTGCCAGCAGCTTGCCCCAGGGGGACATCCGGTACTTT. It translates to CASSLPQGDIRYF.

In its sample, this clone was seen once. The gene calls are TRBV4-2 and TRBJ2-7, with D tentatively TRBD2 (5 bases). This CDR3 region has 17 residues. V shed 4 bases and J shed 3 bases, with 22 bases lying between them. Germline lookup yields CDR1 LGHNA and CDR2 YNFKEQ. The CDR3 loop is CASSLSSGVFGIYEQYF. CDR3 coding DNA: TGTGCCAGCAGCCTCTCTTCCGGGGTTTTCGGTATCTACGAGCAGTACTTC.

CDR3 sequence reads: CASNQGQGSTGELFF. The CDR3 DNA reads TGTGCCAGTAACCAGGGACAGGGGAGCACCGGGGAGCTGTTTTTT. The rearrangement links TRBV19 to TRBJ2-2; 10 nucleotides line up with TRBD1. CDR1 LNHDA and CDR2 SQIVND come from the germline V gene (reference sequence). The CDR3 sequence is 15 residues long. J lost 4 bases, V lost 7 bases, and 6 bases had no gene match.

The chain combines TRBV13 with TRBJ2-1; D is possibly TRBD2 (5 bases). CDR1 PRHDT and CDR2 FYEKMQ come from the germline V gene (reference sequence). CDR3 length: 15 residues. Trimming shortened V by 3 bases and J by 9 bases, and 18 bases separated the two germline ends. CDR3: CASSFERSGRSEQFF. The CDR3 coding sequence is TGTGCCAGCAGCTTCGAGCGGAGCGGTCGAAGTGAGCAGTTCTTC.

The chain joins TRBV5-4 to TRBJ1-5; D might be TRBD1 (5 bases). Germline CDR1 is SGHNT and CDR2 is YYREEE (reference sequence). Trimming removed 2 bases from V and 0 bases from J, with 15 bases in between. CDR3 length equals 17 residues. The CDR3 sequence is CASSLEIEGDSNQPQHF. In nucleotides, the CDR3 is TGTGCCAGCAGCTTAGAGATCGAAGGGGATAGCAATCAGCCCCAGCATTTT.

The V and J genes are TRBV2 and TRBJ2-5; D is uncertain. CDR3 length equals 13 residues. Germline lookup yields CDR1 SNHLY and CDR2 FYNNEI. V was shortened by 5 bases and J by 1 base, with 8 bases between the two germline ends. In DNA form, the CDR3 reads TGTGCCAGCAGTTTTTTCCTCCAAGAGACCCAGTACTTC. As protein: CASSFFLQETQYF.

The V call is TRBV10-1, the J call TRBJ2-1, with 14 bases that match TRBD2. J was trimmed by 8 bases and V by 2 bases; bases with no gene match: 5. The germline V gene encodes CDR1 WNHNN and CDR2 SYGVQD (reference sequence). CDR3 length: 16 residues. CDR3 amino acids: CASSEAGLAGEHEQFF. The DNA of the CDR3 is TGCGCCAGCAGTGAGGCGGGACTAGCGGGAGAGCATGAGCAGTTCTTC.